The 22 T cell receptor beta chains below were found in one sample sequenced in a study of somatic mutations in cytotoxic T cells in rheumatoid arthritis. The assay was immunoSEQ multiplex PCR, and TCRdb's table has in-frame clones only and misses some. The table records thousands of clones, about four fifths of them present only once. Material: CD8+ T cells sorted from blood. All receptors come from a woman aged 45 to 65 with rheumatoid arthritis.

The gene calls are TRBV27 and TRBJ1-2, with 12 bases matching TRBD1. The CDR3 runs to 13 residues. Germline CDR1 and CDR2: MNHEY and SMNVEV (reference sequence). Trimming cost V 8 bases and J 8 bases; bases outside gene matches: 6. CDR3 region: CASRGQGAEGYTF. The CDR3 DNA follows: TGTGCCAGCCGGGGACAGGGGGCGGAAGGCTACACCTTC.

The rearrangement links TRBV27 to TRBJ2-1; 7 nucleotides match TRBD2. The length of the CDR3 is 13 residues. Per the germline V gene, CDR1 is MNHEY and CDR2 is SMNVEV (reference sequence). Losses at the gene ends were 8 bases for V and 5 bases for J; bases not matched to a gene: 6. The CDR3 reads CASGPGRDNEQFF. The DNA of the CDR3 is TGTGCCAGCGGACCAGGGAGGGACAATGAGCAGTTCTTC.

This chain's CDR3 is CASSSVGTSGIHSYNEQFF. Here the CDR3 DNA reads TGTGCCAGCAGTTCAGTAGGGACTAGCGGGATTCACTCCTACAATGAGCAGTTCTTC. The chain couples TRBV27 to TRBJ2-1; the match to TRBD2 covers 13 bases. V dropped 4 bases and J dropped 0; count of bases not matched to a gene: 9. Germline lookup yields CDR1 MNHEY and CDR2 SMNVEV (reference sequence). CDR3 length: 19 residues.

V and J are TRBV28 and TRBJ2-7, with TRBD1 matching 7 bases. V was clipped by 3 bases and J by 3 bases; unmatched bases: 2. There are 13 residues in the CDR3. Per germline, CDR1 MDHEN and CDR2 SYDVKM. CDR3 region: CASSLTGIYEQYF. CDR3 in DNA: TGTGCCAGCAGTTTGACAGGGATCTACGAGCAGTACTTC. Using reference TRBV28 and TRBJ2-7 for the parts outside the CDR3, the full variable domain is DVKVTQSSRYLVKRTGEKVFLECVQDMDHENMFWYRQDPGLGLRLIYFSYDVKMKEKGDIPEGYSVSREKKERFSLILESASTNQTSMYLCASSLTGIYEQYFGPGTRLTVT.

This rearrangement joins TRBV7-9 to TRBJ2-7; 8 bases fit TRBD2. The CDR3 sequence is 16 residues long. Losses at the gene ends were 3 bases for V and 0 bases for J; bases not matched to a gene: 7. Germline CDR1 reads SEHNR; CDR2 reads FQNEAQ (reference sequence). The CDR3 nucleotides are TGTGCCAGCAGCTTGCCAACGGGAGGGGTCTCCTACGAGCAGTACTTC. Amino acids: CASSLPTGGVSYEQYF.

The chain carries TRBV7-9 and TRBJ1-5; D may be TRBD1 (5 bases). V lost 1 base and J lost 4, with 11 bases in between. The germline V gene has CDR1 SEHNR and CDR2 FQNEAQ (reference sequence). The CDR3 has 15 residues. In nucleotides, the CDR3 is TGTGCCAGCAGCTTAGTGGGGGACTGGAATCAGCCCCAGCATTTT. Amino acids: CASSLVGDWNQPQHF.

This chain links TRBV5-8 with TRBJ2-5, with D possibly being TRBD1 (6 bases). The last part of the DNA fits TRBJ2-7 better; the J call may be wrong. The CDR3 totals 15 residues. Germline-derived CDR1 and CDR2 are SGHTS and YDEGEE. DNA for the CDR3: TGTGCCAGCAGCCTCTGGACAGACGCCTCCTACGAGCAGTACTTC. Amino acid sequence: CASSLWTDASYEQYF.

This clone was observed a single time. The chain links TRBV2 to TRBJ1-4, with TRBD1 identical over 9 bases. CDR1 and CDR2 from the germline V gene are SNHLY and FYNNEI. The V gene end was trimmed by 10 bases and the J gene end by 8 bases; junction bases not matched to a gene: 11. CDR3 length equals 14 residues. The CDR3: CATTRRDREEKLFF. CDR3 in DNA: TGTGCCACGACCCGAAGGGACAGGGAAGAAAAACTGTTTTTT.

The chain recombines TRBV11-2 with TRBJ2-3; D might be TRBD2 (7 bases). The germline V and J ends were trimmed by 5 bases and 9 bases, with 24 bases remaining between them. CDR1 SGHAT and CDR2 FQNNGV come from the germline V gene. The CDR3 is 16 amino acids. Here the CDR3 reads CASSISPGGGGRTQYF. The DNA for the CDR3 is TGTGCCAGCAGCATCTCCCCTGGCGGGGGCGGGCGGACGCAGTATTTT.

This sequence joins TRBV10-3 and TRBJ1-3; TRBD1 might be the D (5 bases). Per germline, CDR1 ENHRY and CDR2 SYGVKD. The CDR3 covers 13 residues. V was pared by 10 bases and J by 2 bases, with 12 bases between. The chain's CDR3 is CASFDRAGNTIYF. The CDR3 DNA follows: TGTGCCAGCTTCGACAGAGCTGGAAACACCATATATTTT.

The V and J genes are TRBV7-2 and TRBJ1-1; possible D gene TRBD1, 5 bases. Trimming stripped 1 base from V and 7 bases from J, with 10 bases between. Germline V gives CDR1 SGHTA, CDR2 FQGNSA. This CDR3 has 13 amino acids. DNA for the CDR3: TGTGCCAGCAGCTTAGTAGACAGCATTGAAGCTTTCTTT. Protein sequence: CASSLVDSIEAFF.

To note about this clone: One end of the junction varies from germline; a read error may be responsible. This sample also contains other DNA sequences that code for the same CDR3. This chain connects TRBV27 to TRBJ1-2; D may be TRBD1 (5 bases). The germline CDR1 and CDR2 sequences are MNHEY and SMNVEV (reference sequence). The length of the CDR3 is 15 residues. CDR3 bases: TGTGCCAGCAGTTTATCGGCCAGGGCGGCCTATGGCTATACCTTC. This translates into CASSLSARAAYGYTF.

The chain links TRBV9 to TRBJ1-1, with a weak D call TRBD1 (6 bases). This CDR3 comprises 14 residues. V lost 1 base and J 5 bases, leaving 12 bases between the germline ends. Germline V gene sequence: CDR1 SGDLS, CDR2 YYNGEE. CDR3 nucleotide sequence: TGTGCCAGCAGCGTACTGGGGGCAAGTACTGAAGCTTTCTTT. Translating it yields CASSVLGASTEAFF.

CDR3 residues: CSVERDNQETQYF. CDR3 sequence (DNA): TGCAGCGTTGAGCGGGATAACCAAGAGACCCAGTACTTC. The V and J genes are TRBV29-1 and TRBJ2-5; weak D call: TRBD2 (6 bases). Trimming pared 3 bases from V and 0 bases from J, leaving 8 bases between. Germline V gene lookup returns CDR1 SQVTM and CDR2 ANQGSEA. CDR3 size: 13 residues.

This sequence joins TRBV28 and TRBJ1-1; D perhaps matches TRBD1 (5 bases). V was pared by 6 bases and J by 5 bases, with 7 bases between. Germline V gene data show CDR1 as MDHEN and CDR2 as SYDVKM. The CDR3 is 11 residues long. The CDR3 loop is CASRGGTEAFF. The CDR3 DNA reads as TGTGCCAGCAGGGGGGGGACTGAAGCTTTCTTT.

The gene calls are TRBV9 and TRBJ1-2; D remains unclear. V was cut by 0 bases and J by 5 bases, with 14 bases left in between. Germline-derived CDR1 and CDR2 are SGDLS and YYNGEE. The CDR3 loop spans 15 amino acids. CDR3 region: CASSVETFSGYGYTF. The CDR3 coding sequence is TGTGCCAGCAGCGTAGAGACATTCTCGGGGTATGGCTACACCTTC.

Remarks on this clone: Other nucleotide sequences in the sample specify the same CDR3. The chain combines TRBV19 with TRBJ2-7; weak D call: TRBD2 (7 bases). Germline CDR1 and CDR2: LNHDA and SQIVND (reference sequence). Trimming took 5 bases from V and 7 from J, leaving 15 bases between them. This CDR3 contains 13 residues. The CDR3 reads CASSPPGGLEQYF. The CDR3 bases are TGTGCCAGTAGTCCCCCGGGGGGCTTAGAGCAGTACTTC.

This rearrangement joins TRBV5-1 to TRBJ2-3; D might be TRBD2 (5 bases). V was cut by 4 bases and J by 0 bases, with 9 bases left in between. The CDR3 runs 14 residues. Per germline, CDR1 SGHRS and CDR2 YFSETQ. CDR3 coding DNA: TGCGCCAGCAGCGCTGGCGGGAGCACAGATACGCAGTATTTT. Its translation: CASSAGGSTDTQYF.

CDR3 sequence reads: CASSLTEAYEQYF. CDR3 sequence (DNA): TGTGCCAGCAGTCTTACTGAAGCCTACGAGCAGTACTTC. This chain uses TRBV11-3 with TRBJ2-5; D not resolved. The J call may be in error: the DNA end matches TRBJ2-7 better. There are 13 residues in the CDR3. The V gene's germline CDR1 is SGHNT and CDR2 YENEEA.

The V gene is TRBV29-1, the J gene TRBJ2-1, with 8 nucleotides matching TRBD2. CDR1 and CDR2 (germline): SQVTM, ANQGSEA. The J segment lost 3 bases and the V segment lost 5 bases, leaving 6 bases of the junction unmatched. The CDR3 has 14 amino acids. The CDR3 nucleotides are TGCAGCGTTTTAGCGGGACTAGGCTACAATGAGCAGTTCTTC. It translates to CSVLAGLGYNEQFF.

This chain joins TRBV5-4 and TRBJ2-2; tentatively, D is TRBD2 (5 bases). This CDR3 is built from 16 residues. V lost 4 bases and J lost 2, with 15 bases in between. The V gene's germline CDR1 is SGHNT and CDR2 YYREEE (reference sequence). Here the CDR3 DNA reads TGTGCCAGCAGCGAAGAGGAGGCTCTTAACACCGGGGAGCTGTTTTTT. Its protein product is CASSEEEALNTGELFF.

This chain uses TRBV4-1 with TRBJ2-1, with 11 bases identical to TRBD2. Trimming cost V 4 bases and J 7 bases; bases outside gene matches: 9. This CDR3 region has 16 residues. CDR1 MGHRA and CDR2 YSYEKL come from the germline V gene. This chain's CDR3 is CASSLLLAGASNEQFF. DNA of the CDR3: TGCGCCAGCAGCCTCTTACTAGCGGGAGCTTCGAATGAGCAGTTCTTC.